The table lists the clone carrying this TCR beta chain with a few counts. Its antigen is not identified. A single record per CDR3 protein comes from TCRdb applying MiXCR to the reads. This table holds about 830,000 distinct CDR3 sequences, over 25% found once. These data come from a study of T cell repertoires in cytomegalovirus infection. Across the whole study: HLA-C-restricted CMV epitopes, recently identified, and well-studied HLA-B-restricted ones were used by the study. CMV infection plus the matching HLA type was flagged by public TCR beta signatures.

CDR3 length equals 15 residues. V shed 4 bases and J 4 bases; nucleotides not matched to a gene: 7. Germline CDR1 SQVTM, CDR2 ANQGSEA. Material: cultured CD8+ T cells from PBMCs, obtained from culture after CMV antigen stimulation. The chain recombines TRBV29-1 with TRBJ2-2; 9 positions match TRBD2. The source is a human donor in good health (CMV status not recorded). Some clones in this sample may be carry-over from other donors' samples. As DNA, the CDR3 is TGCAGCGTTGTCGGCGGGGGGGCTCTCACCGGGGAGCTGTTTTTT. This translates into CSVVGGGALTGELFF.